This T cell receptor (beta chain) was captured in a study of T cell repertoires in cytomegalovirus infection. TCRdb re-derived calls from the reads in MiXCR, one entry per CDR3 protein. The sample has 250,000 or so distinct CDR3 sequences; over 15% are singletons. Germline CDR1 is KGHSH and CDR2 is LQKENI. With 2 bases removed from V and 5 bases from J, the gap between germline ends came to 10 bases. CDR3 length equals 14 residues. This receptor was identified in a human donor in good health (CMV status not recorded). Some clones in this sample may be carry-over from other donors' samples. The chain has TRBV18 and TRBJ2-1; tentative D call: TRBD1 (5 bases). The sample comprised CD8+ T cells from PBMCs. The CDR3 region has the DNA TGTGCCAGCTCACCAGGTTCCAGGGACAATGAGCAGTTCTTC. Its protein product is CASSPGSRDNEQFF.